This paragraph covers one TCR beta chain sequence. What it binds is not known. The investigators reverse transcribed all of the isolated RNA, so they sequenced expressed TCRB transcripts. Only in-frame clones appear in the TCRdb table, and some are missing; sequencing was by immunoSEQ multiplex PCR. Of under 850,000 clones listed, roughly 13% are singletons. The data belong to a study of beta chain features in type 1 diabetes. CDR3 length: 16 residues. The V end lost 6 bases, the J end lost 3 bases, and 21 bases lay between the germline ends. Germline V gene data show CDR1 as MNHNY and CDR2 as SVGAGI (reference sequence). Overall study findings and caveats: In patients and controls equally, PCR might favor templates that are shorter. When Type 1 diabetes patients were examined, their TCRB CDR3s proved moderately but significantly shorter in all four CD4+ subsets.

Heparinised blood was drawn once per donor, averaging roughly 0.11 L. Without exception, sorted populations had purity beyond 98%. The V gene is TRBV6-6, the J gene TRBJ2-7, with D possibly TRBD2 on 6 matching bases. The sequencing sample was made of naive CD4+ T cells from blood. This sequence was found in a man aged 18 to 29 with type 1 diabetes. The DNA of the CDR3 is TGTGCCAGCAGCCCCCCCCTGGGGGGTGAAGACTACGAGCAGTACTTC. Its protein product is CASSPPLGGEDYEQYF.